This T cell receptor (beta chain) was recorded in a study of response to subunit inactivated influenza vaccine. Study-level points and caveats: Authors suggested seasonal influenza vaccinations each recruit few new T cells.

MiXCR, applied by TCRdb to the RT-PCR reads, yields one record per CDR3 protein. The sample lists 630,000 or so distinct CDR3 sequences, around a sixth occurring once. The CDR3 runs 13 residues. The germline V gene has CDR1 SGHRS and CDR2 YFSETQ. V lost 6 bases and J 0 bases, leaving 9 bases between the germline ends. Details on this clonotype: The antigen is undetermined.

The sequence was collected from a middle-aged man who received an inactivated influenza vaccine. The sample consisted of PBMCs from blood, taken 11 to 12 days after vaccination. The chain has TRBV5-1 and TRBJ1-1; D unresolved. CDR3 region: CASKEGVNTEAFF. The CDR3 coding sequence is TGCGCCAGCAAAGAGGGAGTGAACACTGAAGCTTTCTTT.